This is a list of T cell receptor beta chains from one sample in a study of memory CD4+ T cells and cytomegalovirus serostatus. Libraries were prepared by immunoSEQ multiplex PCR; TCRdb keeps only in-frame clonotypes and omits some of them. The table has some 67,000 clones, about 70% seen once. Specimen: memory CD4+ T cells from blood. The source of these receptors is an adult in good health and CMV-seropositive. The CDR3 runs from the conserved cysteine through the conserved F or W. The D gene is left open where the match is weak. Some rows have no size entry. The others give once, few or many, or a class for an expanded clone.

CDR3 length: 16
J gene: TRBJ1-2
V gene: TRBV18
D gene: -
clone size: once
CDR3 DNA: TGTGCCAGCTCACCTCAAACTGGACGGGGGGCGGACGGCTACACCTTC
CDR3 protein: CASSPQTGRGADGYTF

CDR3 length: 15
J gene: TRBJ1-3
V gene: TRBV11-1
D gene: TRBD1
clone size: -
CDR3 DNA: TGTGCCAGCAGCTCGACAGGGTCGTCAGGAAACACCATATATTTT
CDR3 protein: CASSSTGSSGNTIYF

CDR3 length: 14
J gene: TRBJ1-2
V gene: TRBV5-1
D gene: -
clone size: -
CDR3 DNA: TGCGCCAGCAGCTTGGAACGTGGGACGTATGGCTACACCTTC
CDR3 protein: CASSLERGTYGYTF

CDR3 length: 17
J gene: TRBJ2-7
V gene: TRBV25-1
D gene: -
clone size: once
CDR3 DNA: TGTGCCAGCAGTGAATCCAAAGGGGGGACTGCCACCTACGAGCAGTACTTC
CDR3 protein: CASSESKGGTATYEQYF

CDR3 length: 13
J gene: TRBJ2-5
V gene: TRBV7-2
D gene: -
clone size: -
CDR3 DNA: TGTGCCAGCAGCTTAGTCATACAAGAGACCCAGTACTTC
CDR3 protein: CASSLVIQETQYF

CDR3 length: 14
J gene: TRBJ2-1
V gene: TRBV4-1
D gene: TRBD2
clone size: once
CDR3 DNA: TGCGCCAGCAGCCGGACTAGCGGAGACAATGAGCAGTTCTTC
CDR3 protein: CASSRTSGDNEQFF

CDR3 length: 13
J gene: TRBJ1-1
V gene: TRBV6-1
D gene: -
clone size: many
CDR3 DNA: TGTGCCAGCAGTTCCGAAATTAACACTGAAGCTTTCTTT
CDR3 protein: CASSSEINTEAFF

CDR3 length: 16
J gene: TRBJ1-3
V gene: TRBV6-5
D gene: TRBD1
clone size: -
CDR3 DNA: TGTGCCAGCAGTTACGGCGGACAGGGTACAGGAAACACCATATATTTT
CDR3 protein: CASSYGGQGTGNTIYF

CDR3 length: 16
J gene: TRBJ1-4
V gene: TRBV5-1
D gene: -
clone size: -
CDR3 DNA: TGCGCCAGCAGCTGGAAGAATCCGGGACTGGATGAAAAACTGTTTTTT
CDR3 protein: CASSWKNPGLDEKLFF

CDR3 length: 13
J gene: TRBJ2-5
V gene: TRBV28
D gene: -
clone size: -
CDR3 DNA: TGTGCCAGCAGCCCGGACAGACAAGAGACCCAGTACTTC
CDR3 protein: CASSPDRQETQYF

CDR3 length: 17
J gene: TRBJ2-3
V gene: TRBV28
D gene: TRBD2
clone size: -
CDR3 DNA: TGTGCCAGCAGTCCAAATAGCGGGGGGGCGTTCCGAGATACGCAGTATTTT
CDR3 protein: CASSPNSGGAFRDTQYF

CDR3 length: 16
J gene: TRBJ2-2
V gene: TRBV5-4
D gene: TRBD1
clone size: -
CDR3 DNA: TGTGCCAGCAGCTTGGGGGACAGGGCTAACACCGGGGAGCTGTTTTTT
CDR3 protein: CASSLGDRANTGELFF

CDR3 length: 12
J gene: TRBJ1-6
V gene: TRBV28
D gene: -
clone size: -
CDR3 DNA: TGTGCCAGACAGACAGGACCACCACCCCTCCACTTT
CDR3 protein: CARQTGPPPLHF

CDR3 length: 17
J gene: TRBJ2-3
V gene: TRBV5-6
D gene: TRBD2
clone size: once
CDR3 DNA: TGTGCCAGCAGCTCTAGCTTAGCGGGGTTACGCACAGATACGCAGTATTTT
CDR3 protein: CASSSSLAGLRTDTQYF

CDR3 length: 16
J gene: TRBJ2-1
V gene: TRBV4-2
D gene: TRBD2
clone size: -
CDR3 DNA: TGTGCCAGCAGCCACCAACTAGCGGGGGGCAACAATGAGCAGTTCTTC
CDR3 protein: CASSHQLAGGNNEQFF

CDR3 length: 14
J gene: TRBJ2-2
V gene: TRBV29-1
D gene: -
clone size: -
CDR3 DNA: TGCAGCACCCAGGGGGGGGGATACACCGGGGAGCTGTTTTTT
CDR3 protein: CSTQGGGYTGELFF

CDR3 length: 15
J gene: TRBJ1-2
V gene: TRBV28
D gene: TRBD1
clone size: once
CDR3 DNA: TGTGCCAGCAGTTCCTACCGGACAGGGGGCTATGGCTACACCTTC
CDR3 protein: CASSSYRTGGYGYTF

CDR3 length: 16
J gene: TRBJ1-2
V gene: TRBV28
D gene: -
clone size: -
CDR3 DNA: TGTGCCAGCATCGGTGGTGCAGGCTCATTAACCTATGGCTACACCTTC
CDR3 protein: CASIGGAGSLTYGYTF

CDR3 length: 12
J gene: TRBJ1-2
V gene: TRBV9
D gene: -
clone size: -
CDR3 DNA: TGTGCCAGCAGCGTAGTTGCCGGGCCCGTGACCTTC
CDR3 protein: CASSVVAGPVTF

CDR3 length: 17
J gene: TRBJ1-6
V gene: TRBV7-3
D gene: -
clone size: few
CDR3 DNA: TGTGCCAGCAGCTTAAATTTCGCGGGAAGCGGTAATTCACCCCTCCACTTT
CDR3 protein: CASSLNFAGSGNSPLHF

CDR3 length: 15
J gene: TRBJ1-2
V gene: TRBV4-3
D gene: TRBD1
clone size: -
CDR3 DNA: TGCGCCAGCAGCCACATGGACAGGGAAATCTATGGCTACACCTTC
CDR3 protein: CASSHMDREIYGYTF

CDR3 length: 15
J gene: TRBJ2-2
V gene: TRBV7-3
D gene: -
clone size: -
CDR3 DNA: TGTGCCAGCAGCTCGGGACTGTCGAGCACCGGGGAGCTGTTTTTT
CDR3 protein: CASSSGLSSTGELFF

CDR3 length: 15
J gene: TRBJ2-6
V gene: TRBV6-1
D gene: -
clone size: medium-sized
CDR3 DNA: TGTGCCAGCAGTGAATCACACTCTGGGGCCAACGTCCTGACTTTC
CDR3 protein: CASSESHSGANVLTF

CDR3 length: 15
J gene: TRBJ1-2
V gene: TRBV6-5
D gene: TRBD1
clone size: -
CDR3 DNA: TGTGCCAGCAGTAATCGGACAGGGAGCAACTATGGCTACACCTTC
CDR3 protein: CASSNRTGSNYGYTF

CDR3 length: 14
J gene: TRBJ2-2
V gene: TRBV5-1
D gene: TRBD1
clone size: -
CDR3 DNA: TGCGCCAGCTGGACAGGGGGGAACACCGGGGAGCTGTTTTTT
CDR3 protein: CASWTGGNTGELFF

CDR3 length: 12
J gene: TRBJ1-2
V gene: TRBV28
D gene: -
clone size: few
CDR3 DNA: TGTGCCAGCAGGAAGACACACTATGGCTACACCTTC
CDR3 protein: CASRKTHYGYTF

CDR3 length: 14
J gene: TRBJ2-1
V gene: TRBV5-4
D gene: -
clone size: -
CDR3 DNA: TGTGCCAGCAGCCCGGTTGGCTCCTACAATGAGCAGTTCTTC
CDR3 protein: CASSPVGSYNEQFF

CDR3 length: 16
J gene: TRBJ1-3
V gene: TRBV7-2
D gene: -
clone size: -
CDR3 DNA: TGTGCCAGCAGCCCAGCCGGGACGAGCTCTGGAAACACCATATATTTT
CDR3 protein: CASSPAGTSSGNTIYF

CDR3 length: 15
J gene: TRBJ2-3
V gene: TRBV6-5
D gene: TRBD1
clone size: -
CDR3 DNA: TGTGCCAGCAGCCCCGGACAGGGGGCCAGCATTACGCAGTATTTT
CDR3 protein: CASSPGQGASITQYF

CDR3 length: 14
J gene: TRBJ1-2
V gene: TRBV7-8
D gene: -
clone size: -
CDR3 DNA: TGTGCCAGCAGCTTAGGGGTGCAGACTTGGGGCTACACCTTC
CDR3 protein: CASSLGVQTWGYTF

CDR3 length: 14
J gene: TRBJ2-7
V gene: TRBV5-4
D gene: TRBD1
clone size: once
CDR3 DNA: TGTGCCAGCAGCTTTGGGGACAGGGGCTACGAGCAGTACTTC
CDR3 protein: CASSFGDRGYEQYF

CDR3 length: 15
J gene: TRBJ2-7
V gene: TRBV28
D gene: -
clone size: -
CDR3 DNA: TGTGCCAGCAGGGGGTACTCAGGGAGGCTCCGCGAGCAGTACTTC
CDR3 protein: CASRGYSGRLREQYF

CDR3 length: 14
J gene: TRBJ1-4
V gene: TRBV10-3
D gene: -
clone size: few
CDR3 DNA: TGTGCCATCAGCGAAACGAGGGACGAGAAAAAACTGTTTTTT
CDR3 protein: CAISETRDEKKLFF

CDR3 length: 11
J gene: TRBJ2-2
V gene: TRBV30
D gene: -
clone size: once
CDR3 DNA: TGTGCCTGGAGTGTACTCGGGGAGCTGTTTTTT
CDR3 protein: CAWSVLGELFF

CDR3 length: 12
J gene: TRBJ1-2
V gene: TRBV29-1
D gene: -
clone size: -
CDR3 DNA: TGCAGCGGCGGACCGACTAACTATGGCTACACCTTC
CDR3 protein: CSGGPTNYGYTF

CDR3 length: 14
J gene: TRBJ1-4
V gene: TRBV5-1
D gene: -
clone size: once
CDR3 DNA: TGCGCCAGCAAGACTCTCTCAACTAATGAAAAACTGTTTTTT
CDR3 protein: CASKTLSTNEKLFF

CDR3 length: 13
J gene: TRBJ2-7
V gene: TRBV6-1
D gene: -
clone size: once
CDR3 DNA: TGTGCCAGCATAGACAGAGCGACCTACGAGCAGTACTTC
CDR3 protein: CASIDRATYEQYF

CDR3 length: 18
J gene: TRBJ1-6
V gene: TRBV4-2
D gene: -
clone size: -
CDR3 DNA: TGTGCCAGCAGCCTTAACCGACAGACCGGTTCTTATAATTCACCCCTCCACTTT
CDR3 protein: CASSLNRQTGSYNSPLHF

CDR3 length: 12
J gene: TRBJ2-7
V gene: TRBV2
D gene: -
clone size: few
CDR3 DNA: TGTGCCAGCAATCCCGACCCCTACGAGCAGTACTTC
CDR3 protein: CASNPDPYEQYF

CDR3 length: 14
J gene: TRBJ2-5
V gene: TRBV4-2
D gene: -
clone size: -
CDR3 DNA: TGTGCCAGCAGCCAAGCGGGAGATCAGGAGACCCAGTACTTC
CDR3 protein: CASSQAGDQETQYF

CDR3 length: 15
J gene: TRBJ2-7
V gene: TRBV27
D gene: TRBD1
clone size: -
CDR3 DNA: TGTGCCAGCAGTTTAATGGGACAGGGGACCTACGAGCAGTACTTC
CDR3 protein: CASSLMGQGTYEQYF

CDR3 length: 14
J gene: TRBJ2-5
V gene: TRBV18
D gene: -
clone size: -
CDR3 DNA: TGTGCCAGCTCCCTCTTCAGGGGTGAAGAGACCCAGTACTTC
CDR3 protein: CASSLFRGEETQYF

CDR3 length: 15
J gene: TRBJ1-5
V gene: TRBV19
D gene: TRBD1
clone size: -
CDR3 DNA: TGTGCCAGTACCAGACAGGGGGCTATCAATCAGCCCCAGCATTTT
CDR3 protein: CASTRQGAINQPQHF

CDR3 length: 15
J gene: TRBJ1-6
V gene: TRBV5-1
D gene: -
clone size: medium-sized
CDR3 DNA: TGCGCCAGCAGCTTGGACAGGTTAGGCAATTCACCCCTCCACTTT
CDR3 protein: CASSLDRLGNSPLHF

CDR3 length: 13
J gene: TRBJ1-1
V gene: TRBV5-5
D gene: -
clone size: few
CDR3 DNA: TGTGCCAGCTATCCCGGGGGTTACACTGAAGCTTTCTTT
CDR3 protein: CASYPGGYTEAFF

CDR3 length: 15
J gene: TRBJ1-5
V gene: TRBV7-9
D gene: -
clone size: -
CDR3 DNA: TGTGCCAGCAGCTTAAATGCAGGGAGTAATCAGCCCCAGCATTTT
CDR3 protein: CASSLNAGSNQPQHF

CDR3 length: 14
J gene: TRBJ1-4
V gene: TRBV6-5
D gene: -
clone size: many
CDR3 DNA: TGTGCCAGCAGCCTCGGGATCCCTCCTGAAAAACTGTTTTTT
CDR3 protein: CASSLGIPPEKLFF

CDR3 length: 15
J gene: TRBJ2-1
V gene: TRBV4-2
D gene: TRBD2
clone size: -
CDR3 DNA: TGTGCCAGCAGCCAAGTTTCATCGGCGGGAGATGAGCAGTTCTTC
CDR3 protein: CASSQVSSAGDEQFF

CDR3 length: 15
J gene: TRBJ1-6
V gene: TRBV18
D gene: -
clone size: -
CDR3 DNA: TGTGCCAGCTCACCCCCCGGCGGGGGGGATTCACCCCTCCACTTT
CDR3 protein: CASSPPGGGDSPLHF

CDR3 length: 16
J gene: TRBJ2-5
V gene: TRBV28
D gene: -
clone size: -
CDR3 DNA: TGTGCCAGCAGTCTCACCCCAGGGGGGGGACGCGGGACCCAGTACTTC
CDR3 protein: CASSLTPGGGRGTQYF